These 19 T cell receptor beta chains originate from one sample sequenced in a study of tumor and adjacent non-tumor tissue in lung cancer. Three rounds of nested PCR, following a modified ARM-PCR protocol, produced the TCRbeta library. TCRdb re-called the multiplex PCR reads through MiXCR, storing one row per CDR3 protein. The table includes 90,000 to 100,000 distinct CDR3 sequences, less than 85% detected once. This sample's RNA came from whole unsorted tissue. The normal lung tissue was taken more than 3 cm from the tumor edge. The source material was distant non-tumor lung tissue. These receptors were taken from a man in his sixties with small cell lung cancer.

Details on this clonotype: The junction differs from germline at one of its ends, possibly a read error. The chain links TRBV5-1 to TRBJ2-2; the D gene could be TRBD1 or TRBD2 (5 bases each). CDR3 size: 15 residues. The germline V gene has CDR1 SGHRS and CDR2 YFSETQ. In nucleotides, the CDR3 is TGCACCAGCAGCTTACAGGAAATAAACACCGGGAAGCTGTTTTTT. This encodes CTSSLQEINTGKLFF.

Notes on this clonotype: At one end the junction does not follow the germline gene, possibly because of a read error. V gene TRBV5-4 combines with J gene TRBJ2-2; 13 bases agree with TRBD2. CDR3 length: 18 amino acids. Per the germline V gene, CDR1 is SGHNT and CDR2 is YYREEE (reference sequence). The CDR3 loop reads CASNLGTSGTLYTGELFF. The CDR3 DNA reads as TGTGCCAGCAACCTCGGGACTAGCGGGACCTTATACACCGGAGAGCTGTTTTTT.

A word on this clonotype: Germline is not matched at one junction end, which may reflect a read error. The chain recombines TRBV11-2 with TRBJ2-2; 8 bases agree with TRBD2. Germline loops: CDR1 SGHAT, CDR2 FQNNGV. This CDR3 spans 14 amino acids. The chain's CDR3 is CDSSSSGNTGDLFF. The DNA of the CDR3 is TGTGACAGCAGTAGTAGCGGGAACACCGGGGACCTGTTTTTT.

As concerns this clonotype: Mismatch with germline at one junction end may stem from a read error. CDR3 in amino acids: CASSYSIWRLADNEQLF. In DNA form, the CDR3 reads TGTGCCAGCAGTTACTCGATTTGGAGACTAGCCGACAATGAGCAGCTCTTC. The chain employs TRBV6-5 and TRBJ2-1; 7 bases match TRBD2. The germline CDR1 and CDR2 sequences are MNHEY and SVGAGI. The CDR3 spans 17 residues.

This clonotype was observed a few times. The CDR3 sequence: CASKKGGTGELFF. DNA of the CDR3: TGTGCCAGCAAGAAGGGCGGCACCGGGGAGCTGTTTTTT. The chain recombines TRBV2 with TRBJ2-2; no clear D. The CDR3 consists of 13 residues. Between the trimmed V and J ends, which lost 7 bases and 4 bases, there was a span of 10 bases. Germline CDR1 and CDR2: SNHLY and FYNNEI.

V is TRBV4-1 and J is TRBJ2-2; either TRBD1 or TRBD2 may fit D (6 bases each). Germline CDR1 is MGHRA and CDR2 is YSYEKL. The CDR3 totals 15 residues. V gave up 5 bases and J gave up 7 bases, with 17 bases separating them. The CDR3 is CASSSWGAYIGELFF. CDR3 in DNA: TGCGCCAGCAGCAGCTGGGGGGCCTACATCGGGGAGCTGTTTTTT.

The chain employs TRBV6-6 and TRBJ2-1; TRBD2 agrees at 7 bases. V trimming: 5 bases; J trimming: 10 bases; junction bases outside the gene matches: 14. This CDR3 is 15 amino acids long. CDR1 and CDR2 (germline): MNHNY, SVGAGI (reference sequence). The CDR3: CASSGLAGLGKEQFF. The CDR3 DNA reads TGTGCCAGCAGTGGATTAGCGGGCTTAGGGAAAGAGCAGTTCTTC.

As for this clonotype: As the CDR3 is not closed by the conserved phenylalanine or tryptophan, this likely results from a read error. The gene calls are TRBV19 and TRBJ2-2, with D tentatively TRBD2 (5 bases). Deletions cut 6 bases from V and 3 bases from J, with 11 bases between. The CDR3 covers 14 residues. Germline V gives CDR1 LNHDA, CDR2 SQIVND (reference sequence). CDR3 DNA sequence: TGTGCCAGTAGGAGGGATCGGGACACCGGGGAGCTGTTTCTT. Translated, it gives CASRRDRDTGELFL.

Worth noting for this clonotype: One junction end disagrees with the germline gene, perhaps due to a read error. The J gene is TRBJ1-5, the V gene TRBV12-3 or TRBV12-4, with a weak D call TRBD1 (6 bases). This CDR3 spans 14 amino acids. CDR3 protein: CTSSQGLRNQPHHF. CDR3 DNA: TGTACCAGCAGTCAGGGGTTACGCAATCAGCCCCATCATTTT.

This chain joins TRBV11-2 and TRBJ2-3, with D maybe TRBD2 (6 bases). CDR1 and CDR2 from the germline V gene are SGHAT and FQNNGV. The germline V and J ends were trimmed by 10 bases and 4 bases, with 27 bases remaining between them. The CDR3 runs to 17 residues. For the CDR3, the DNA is TGTGCCAACAGTTTGGGCCCGGCGGGAAGGGTTCCAGATACGCAGTATTTT. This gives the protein CANSLGPAGRVPDTQYF.

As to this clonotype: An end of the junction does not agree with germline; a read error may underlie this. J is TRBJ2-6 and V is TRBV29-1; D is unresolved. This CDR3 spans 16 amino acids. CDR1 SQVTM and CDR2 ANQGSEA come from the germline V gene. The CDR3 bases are TGCAGCGCTCATAGTGGACGCAACTCTGGTGCCAACGTCCTGACTTTC. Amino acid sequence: CSAHSGRNSGANVLTF.

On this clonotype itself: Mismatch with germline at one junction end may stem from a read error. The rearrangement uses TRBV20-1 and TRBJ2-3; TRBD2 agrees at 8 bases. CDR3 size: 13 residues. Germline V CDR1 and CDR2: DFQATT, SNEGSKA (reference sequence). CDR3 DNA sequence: TGCAGTGCCTTAGCGGGACCCACAGTTACGCAGTATTTT. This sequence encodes CSALAGPTVTQYF.

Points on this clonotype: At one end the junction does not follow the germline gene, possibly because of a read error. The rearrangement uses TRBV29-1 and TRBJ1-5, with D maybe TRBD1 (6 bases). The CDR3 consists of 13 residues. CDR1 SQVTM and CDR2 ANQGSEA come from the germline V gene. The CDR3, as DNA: TGTAGCGCGGGGGCAGGCACTAATCAGCCCCAGCATTTT. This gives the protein CSAGAGTNQPQHF.

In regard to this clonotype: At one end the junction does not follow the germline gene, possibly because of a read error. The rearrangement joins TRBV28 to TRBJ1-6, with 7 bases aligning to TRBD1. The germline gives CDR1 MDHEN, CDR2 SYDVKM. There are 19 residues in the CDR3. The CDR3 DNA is TGTGCCAGCAGACCAGATGAGATGGGGACAGATTACTGTAATCCACCCCTCCACTTT. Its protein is CASRPDEMGTDYCNPPLHF.

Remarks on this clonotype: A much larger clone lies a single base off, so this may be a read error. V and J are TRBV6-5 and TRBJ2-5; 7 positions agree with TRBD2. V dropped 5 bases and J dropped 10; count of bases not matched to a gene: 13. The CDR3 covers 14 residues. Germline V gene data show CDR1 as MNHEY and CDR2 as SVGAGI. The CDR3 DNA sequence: TGTGCCAGCAGTGATACCGGGACCGCGGGGGTCCAGTACTTC. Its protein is CASSDTGTAGVQYF.

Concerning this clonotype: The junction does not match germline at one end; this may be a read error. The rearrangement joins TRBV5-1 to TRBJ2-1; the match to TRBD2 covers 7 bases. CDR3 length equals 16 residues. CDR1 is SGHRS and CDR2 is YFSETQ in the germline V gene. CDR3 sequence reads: CASSIREASGYNVQFF. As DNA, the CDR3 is TGCGCCAGCAGCATCCGGGAGGCTAGCGGCTACAATGTGCAGTTCTTC.

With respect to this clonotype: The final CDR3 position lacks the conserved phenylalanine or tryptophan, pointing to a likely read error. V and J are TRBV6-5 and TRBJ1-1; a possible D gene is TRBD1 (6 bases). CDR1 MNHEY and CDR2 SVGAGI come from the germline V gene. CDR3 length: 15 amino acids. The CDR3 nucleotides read TGTGCCAACAGTGCAAACTCACAGGGGAACACTGAAGCTTTCCTT. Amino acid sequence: CANSANSQGNTEAFL.

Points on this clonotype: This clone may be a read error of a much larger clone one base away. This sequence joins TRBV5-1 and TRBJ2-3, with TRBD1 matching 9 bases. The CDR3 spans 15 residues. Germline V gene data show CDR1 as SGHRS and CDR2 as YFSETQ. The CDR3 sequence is CASSLEGQGPDTKYF. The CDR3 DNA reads TGCGCCAGCAGCTTGGAGGGACAGGGCCCAGATACGAAGTATTTT.

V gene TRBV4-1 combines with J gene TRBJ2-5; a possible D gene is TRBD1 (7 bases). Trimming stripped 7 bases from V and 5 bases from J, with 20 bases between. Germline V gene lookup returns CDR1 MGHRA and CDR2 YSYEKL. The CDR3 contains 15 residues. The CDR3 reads CASNKAPGGWETQYF. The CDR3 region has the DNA TGCGCCAGCAACAAAGCGCCAGGGGGGTGGGAGACCCAGTACTTC.